These 18 T cell receptor beta chains were sequenced from one sample in a study of multiple sclerosis patients with progressive multifocal leukoencephalopathy (dated by TCRdb to the late 2010s). Per the publication, the time point label means: roughly 13 months of natalizumab therapy. This sample's treatment or condition label indicates: on natalizumab therapy at sampling. Library generation was performed with the immunoSEQ multiplex PCR assay. Held by TCRdb, this immuneACCESS table contains in-frame sequences only and omits some clones. Under half of the omission traces to an unresolved V gene where checked; the cause of the rest is unknown. The sample table records 26,000 or so clones; about 91% of these occur just once. Jointly, the top ten make up about 2% of the sample. The sample consisted of PBMCs, taken from a patient treated with natalizumab. These receptors came from a man aged 25-40 years with multiple sclerosis.

This sequence joins TRBV4-1 and TRBJ1-2; TRBD1 matches at 8 bases. The CDR3 is 14 residues long. The V and J ends lost 4 bases and 8 bases, in that order; junction bases with no gene match: 9. CDR1 and CDR2 from the germline V gene are MGHRA and YSYEKL. In DNA, the CDR3 is TGCGCCAGCAGCCCCTGGCAGGGGGCGCAGGGCTACACCTTC. It codes for CASSPWQGAQGYTF.

V usage is TRBV27 and J usage is TRBJ1-2; D unclear. Germline-derived CDR1 and CDR2 are MNHEY and SMNVEV (reference sequence). The CDR3 runs 12 residues. With 6 bases removed from V and 3 bases from J, the gap between germline ends came to 8 bases. CDR3 loop: CASRGTYYGYTF. Here the CDR3 DNA reads TGTGCCAGCAGAGGAACCTACTATGGCTACACCTTC.

V usage is TRBV6-5 and J usage is TRBJ2-3, with D possibly called TRBD1 or TRBD2 (6 bases each). Germline V lookup: CDR1 MNHEY, CDR2 SVGAGI. CDR3 length: 16 amino acids. Trimming took 4 bases from V and 3 from J, leaving 17 bases between them. The CDR3: CASSFRQVRGTDTQYF. CDR3 nucleotides: TGTGCCAGCAGTTTCCGACAGGTGCGGGGTACAGATACGCAGTATTTT.

This clone was recorded only once. The chain has TRBV6-1 and TRBJ2-7; 14 bases map to TRBD2. This CDR3 has 15 residues. Germline values: CDR1 MNHNS, CDR2 SASEGT. V shed 2 bases and J 6 bases; nucleotides not matched to a gene: 3. The CDR3 sequence is CASSELTSGRAEQYV. Written as DNA, the CDR3 is TGTGCCAGCAGTGAATTGACTAGCGGGAGGGCCGAGCAGTACGTC.

The V gene is TRBV7-9, the J gene TRBJ2-2; TRBD1 matches 9 bases. Trimming cost V 7 bases and J 6 bases; bases outside gene matches: 9. CDR1 and CDR2 (germline): SEHNR, FQNEAQ (reference sequence). There are 15 residues in the CDR3. The CDR3 DNA reads as TGTGCCAGCAACGCCGGGACAGGGCTCCCCGGGGAGCTGTTTTTT. Protein: CASNAGTGLPGELFF.

V is TRBV5-1 and J is TRBJ2-5, with a tentative D call TRBD2 (5 bases). V was shortened by 4 bases and J by 4 bases, with 14 bases between the two germline ends. From germline, CDR1 is SGHRS and CDR2 YFSETQ. The CDR3 extends over 14 amino acids. CDR3 sequence reads: CASSPRLAGETQYF. The CDR3 DNA reads as TGCGCCAGCAGCCCCCGGCTAGCAGGAGAGACCCAGTACTTC. The entire variable domain, with the rest obtained from reference TRBV5-1 and TRBJ2-5, is as follows: KAGVTQTPRYLIKTRGQQVTLSCSPISGHRSVSWYQQTPGQGLQFLFEYFSETQRNKGNFPGRFSGRQFSNSRSEMNVSTLELGDSALYLCASSPRLAGETQYFGPGTRLLVL.

This chain connects TRBV6-1 to TRBJ2-7, with TRBD1 as a possible D gene (6 bases). The CDR3 consists of 14 residues. From germline, CDR1 is MNHNS and CDR2 SASEGT. Trimming stripped 2 bases from V and 2 bases from J, with 10 bases between. CDR3 DNA sequence: TGTGCCAGCAGTGAAAGGGGGAGCACCTACGAGCAGTACTTC. This sequence encodes CASSERGSTYEQYF.

The chain uses TRBV5-6 and TRBJ1-2, with D unclear. This CDR3 spans 14 amino acids. V was clipped by 2 bases and J by 1 base, with 9 bases between them. The germline V gene encodes CDR1 SGHDT and CDR2 YYEEEE. CDR3 nucleotides: TGTGCCAGCAGCTTTGTCACCTATAACTATGGCTACACCTTC. Amino acid sequence: CASSFVTYNYGYTF.

V is TRBV9 and J is TRBJ2-2; D unclear. CDR1 is SGDLS, CDR2 YYNGEE, per germline. Trimming pared 1 base from V and 3 bases from J, leaving 1 base between. This CDR3 is built from 12 residues. The CDR3 reads CASSVHTGELFF. The CDR3 DNA reads as TGTGCCAGCAGCGTACACACCGGGGAGCTGTTTTTT.

In this sample, this clone turned up once. The J gene is TRBJ2-7, the V gene TRBV18, with D hard to call. This CDR3 contains 11 residues. The V gene's germline CDR1 is KGHSH and CDR2 LQKENI. The V and J ends lost 6 bases and 3 bases respectively, with 6 bases between them. CDR3 in amino acids: CASSPNYEQYF. The CDR3 region has the DNA TGTGCCAGCTCTCCTAACTACGAGCAGTACTTC.

The chain recombines TRBV18 with TRBJ1-4, with D possibly being TRBD1 (5 bases). Trimming pared 9 bases from V and 7 bases from J, leaving 18 bases between. Germline lookup yields CDR1 KGHSH and CDR2 LQKENI. The CDR3 is 14 residues long. The CDR3 DNA is TGTGCCAGTTCATCGGGGCAGCAACTTGAAAAACTGTTTTTT. Amino acid sequence: CASSSGQQLEKLFF.

This chain connects TRBV7-9 to TRBJ2-3, with unresolved D. Deletions cut 4 bases from V and 2 bases from J, with 19 bases between. Looked up from germline, CDR1 is SEHNR and CDR2 is FQNEAQ (reference sequence). The CDR3 totals 17 residues. The CDR3 DNA reads as TGTGCCAGCAGCTCAGGACCCTGGCAGGATTTCACAGATACGCAGTATTTT. Translated, it gives CASSSGPWQDFTDTQYF.

This chain uses TRBV13 with TRBJ2-7, with a tentative D call TRBD1 (5 bases). This CDR3 is 14 amino acids long. Germline V gives CDR1 PRHDT, CDR2 FYEKMQ (reference sequence). Deletions cut 2 bases from V and 3 bases from J, with 11 bases between. The CDR3 DNA sequence: TGTGCCAGCAGCTTAAGTCAGGGCTACTACGAGCAGTACGTC. Its protein is CASSLSQGYYEQYV.

This chain joins TRBV14 and TRBJ1-2, with a possible D match to TRBD1 (5 bases). The CDR3 is 16 amino acids. Trimming took off 5 bases at V and 4 bases at J, with 20 bases between the two ends. Germline CDR1 is SGHDN and CDR2 is FVKESK. The DNA of the CDR3 is TGTGCCAGCAGCTTCTTGCCAAGGGGTGGGAGCTATGGCTACACCTTC. It is translated as CASSFLPRGGSYGYTF. The full variable domain, with the rest looked up from reference TRBV14 and TRBJ1-2, is EAGVTQFPSHSVIEKGQTVTLRCDPISGHDNLYWYRRVMGKEIKFLLHFVKESKQDESGMPNNRFLAERTGGTYSTLKVQPAELEDSGVYFCASSFLPRGGSYGYTFGSGTRLTVV.

The chain is built from TRBV5-5 and TRBJ1-2, with 10 nucleotides matching TRBD1. V was pared by 2 bases and J by 5 bases, with 6 bases of the junction left unmatched. CDR3 size: 15 residues. The germline V gene has CDR1 SGHKS and CDR2 YYEKEE (reference sequence). The CDR3 sequence: CASSLIPGQGYGYTF. CDR3 bases: TGTGCCAGCAGCTTAATACCGGGACAGGGGTATGGCTACACCTTC.

The chain is built from TRBV5-4 and TRBJ1-5; D might be TRBD1 (5 bases). Germline CDR1 is SGHNT and CDR2 is YYREEE (reference sequence). V was clipped by 1 base and J by 0 bases, with 5 bases between them. The CDR3 totals 14 residues. CDR3 bases: TGTGCCAGCAGCTTGACAGGTAGCAATCAGCCCCAGCATTTT. It translates to CASSLTGSNQPQHF.

The chain recombines TRBV7-6 with TRBJ1-2; D is unresolved. Looked up from germline, CDR1 is SGHVS and CDR2 is FNYEAQ. There are 15 residues in the CDR3. V lost 1 base and J lost 1, with 10 bases in between. The CDR3 DNA sequence: TGTGCCAGCAGCTTAGAGCCGGGGTATAACTATGGCTACACCTTC. Translation: CASSLEPGYNYGYTF.

The genes are TRBV6-1 and TRBJ2-5; D is unclear. Germline V lookup: CDR1 MNHNS, CDR2 SASEGT. This CDR3 contains 13 residues. The V end was cut by 3 bases, the J end by 7 bases, with 12 bases between. The CDR3 sequence is CASSDSRLMTQYF. The CDR3 DNA is TGTGCCAGCAGTGACAGTCGGCTGATGACCCAGTACTTC.